The clone carrying this TCR beta chain was observed a handful of times. Antigen unknown. These data are taken from a study of blood T cells in healthy people across ages. Study-wide results and caveats: Long-lived donors had more naive CD4+ cells and higher diversity than aged donors.

Germline CDR1 and CDR2: SQVTM and ANQGSEA. The V end lost 6 bases, the J end lost 7 bases, and 13 bases lay between the germline ends. The CDR3 has 11 residues. Through a sample-barcoded 5' primer and a J-beta primer mix, a second PCR was run for roughly 6 to 12 cycles. Through a template-switch adaptor with 12 random nucleotides, each cDNA molecule received a tag. A single record per CDR3 protein comes from TCRdb applying MiXCR to the 5' RACE reads. The sample carries hundreds of thousands of distinct CDR3 sequences, approximately 49% recorded once. Each donor had 7.5 to 10 milliliters of peripheral blood drawn.

The sequenced sample consisted of blood. The receptor was derived from a woman in her sixties or seventies in good health. This rearrangement joins TRBV29-1 to TRBJ2-7; D call uncertain. CDR3 sequence (DNA): TGCAGCGTCGCCCTGCCCTCTGAGCAGTACTTC. Its protein product is CSVALPSEQYF.